The 15 T cell receptor beta chains reported below all come from one sample, sequenced in a study of human T cells and chemical hapten exposure (dated by TCRdb to 2020 to 2022). Explained via the paper, the time point label denotes: patch test 1, 2 weeks after DPC sensitization. The treatment or condition label for this specimen denotes: therapeutic diphenylcyclopropenone sensitization with weekly scalp DPC. Libraries were built with RACE. Sequenced using a NextSeq 500. TCRdb redid the processing of the public reads, applying fastp at Q25 and MiXCR, and retained in-frame beta chains. Each record represents a unique CDR3 protein, reported with the most common genes and DNA among its rows. Present in this sample are fewer than 500,000 distinct CDR3 sequences, approximately 5% of which were seen just once. 2% to 2.5% of the sample lies in the top ten. The sample consisted of whole blood, taken in connection with sensitization to the hapten diphenylcyclopropenone (DPC). These receptors were obtained from a woman between 45 and 60 years old with alopecia areata. Some clones in this sample may be carry-over from other donors' samples.

The rearrangement uses TRBV19 and TRBJ1-2; tentative D call: TRBD1 (6 bases). The germline V and J ends were trimmed by 8 bases and 5 bases, with 15 bases remaining between them. This CDR3 has 13 amino acids. CDR1 is LNHDA, CDR2 SQIVND, per germline (reference sequence). In DNA form, the CDR3 reads TGTGCCAGTGGGTGGGGGCGCGAGTATGGCTACACCTTC. Its protein is CASGWGREYGYTF.

This clonotype was counted many times. The rearrangement links TRBV7-3 to TRBJ2-1; weak D call: TRBD1 (5 bases). CDR1 is SGHTA, CDR2 FQGTGA, per germline. Trimming cost V 5 bases and J 4 bases, with 15 bases left between them. The length of the CDR3 is 15 residues. The CDR3 DNA reads as TGTGCCAGCAGCGCCTCCTTGACAGTTTACAATGAGCAGTTCTTC. It codes for CASSASLTVYNEQFF.

This clonotype came up a few times. V and J are TRBV6-1 and TRBJ1-2; D might be TRBD1 (5 bases). Germline CDR1 reads MNHNS; CDR2 reads SASEGT. This CDR3 is 15 amino acids long. Trimming left V 1 base short and J 5 bases short, with 14 bases between. The CDR3 bases are TGTGCCAGCAGTGAAGAGTCGGGGACGGCTTATGGCTACACCTTC. It codes for CASSEESGTAYGYTF.

The sample holds a few counts of this clonotype. The chain has TRBV19 and TRBJ2-1; 9 positions agree with TRBD2. The V gene's germline CDR1 is LNHDA and CDR2 SQIVND (reference sequence). Trimming cost V 7 bases and J 0 bases; bases outside gene matches: 10. This CDR3 is 17 amino acids long. The CDR3 is CASKSTSGPSSYNEQFF. The CDR3 nucleotides read TGTGCCAGTAAGTCCACTAGCGGGCCTTCCTCCTACAATGAGCAGTTCTTC.

The chain is built from TRBV5-5 and TRBJ2-6; 8 bases fit TRBD2. The germline CDR1 and CDR2 sequences are SGHKS and YYEKEE (reference sequence). The length of the CDR3 is 18 residues. With V trimmed by 4 bases and J by 0 bases, 9 bases remained unmatched. The chain's CDR3 is CASSPSAGGVSGANVLTF. DNA of the CDR3: TGTGCCAGCAGCCCGAGCGCGGGAGGCGTCTCTGGGGCCAACGTCCTGACTTTC.

This clonotype has ten or more counts. The genes are TRBV7-2 and TRBJ1-4; no clear D gene. In germline, CDR1 is SGHTA, CDR2 FQGNSA. V was trimmed by 4 bases and J by 8 bases, leaving 11 bases between them. The CDR3 covers 13 residues. CDR3 sequence: CASSWALREKLFF. CDR3 DNA sequence: TGTGCCAGCAGCTGGGCCCTAAGGGAAAAACTGTTTTTT.

This clonotype appeared many times. The chain couples TRBV9 to TRBJ1-3; 11 bases fit TRBD1. The CDR3 consists of 17 residues. V gave up 4 bases and J gave up 0 bases; unmatched junction bases: 6. The V gene's germline CDR1 is SGDLS and CDR2 YYNGEE. CDR3 sequence reads: CASSTGQGAYSGNTIYF. In nucleotides, the CDR3 is TGTGCCAGCAGCACCGGACAGGGGGCCTACTCTGGAAACACCATATATTTT.

This clonotype was seen ten or more times. CDR3: CASLGTGNNQPQHF. The CDR3 DNA sequence: TGTGCCAGCCTGGGGACAGGGAACAATCAGCCCCAGCATTTT. The genes are TRBV6-6 and TRBJ1-5; 9 positions match TRBD1. Germline loops: CDR1 MNHNY, CDR2 SVGAGI (reference sequence). This CDR3 spans 14 amino acids. Trimming cost V 8 bases and J 3 bases; bases outside gene matches: 5.

At least ten counts were recorded for this clonotype. The CDR3 loop is CASTLGGQGAHEQYF. The CDR3 DNA follows: TGTGCCAGCACCCTAGGGGGACAGGGCGCCCACGAGCAGTACTTC. The chain has TRBV12-3 or TRBV12-4 and TRBJ2-7, with 9 positions matching TRBD1. J lost 5 bases, V lost 7 bases, and 12 bases had no gene match. The CDR3 is 15 amino acids.

This clonotype was observed many times. The chain employs TRBV27 and TRBJ2-3; a weak D match, TRBD2 (5 bases). V shed 3 bases and J shed 2 bases, with 12 bases lying between them. Germline CDR1 MNHEY, CDR2 SMNVEV (reference sequence). CDR3 size: 15 residues. CDR3 nucleotide sequence: TGTGCCAGCAGTTTTACGAGCGGAGACACAGATACGCAGTATTTT. Its protein is CASSFTSGDTDTQYF.

Only a few counts were recorded for this clonotype. The chain recombines TRBV28 with TRBJ2-4, with D perhaps assigned TRBD1 or TRBD2 (6 bases each). Trimming took 3 bases from V and 7 from J, leaving 13 bases between them. The CDR3 extends over 14 amino acids. Germline V gives CDR1 MDHEN, CDR2 SYDVKM. The CDR3 loop reads CASSFVRGQNIQYF. CDR3 DNA: TGTGCCAGCAGTTTCGTCCGGGGGCAGAACATTCAGTACTTC.

This clonotype was recorded at least ten times. The rearrangement uses TRBV12-3 or TRBV12-4 and TRBJ2-1, with 10 bases matching TRBD2. With 6 bases clipped from V and 8 bases from J, the junction kept 13 bases outside the gene matches. The CDR3 is 16 amino acids. The CDR3 nucleotides read TGTGCCAGCAGAGGGGGTCTTAGCGGGAGGCAAGATGAGCAGTTCTTC. Residues: CASRGGLSGRQDEQFF.

A few counts support this clonotype. The rearrangement links TRBV6-5 to TRBJ2-1; D is undetermined. V was pared by 4 bases and J by 9 bases, with 10 bases between. The germline gives CDR1 MNHEY, CDR2 SVGAGI. The CDR3 extends over 12 amino acids. CDR3 DNA sequence: TGTGCCAGCAGTTCGAGTATCCGTGAGCAGTTCTTC. Its translation: CASSSSIREQFF.

The CDR3 loop is CASSLAALVQYF. The CDR3, as DNA: TGTGCCAGCAGTTTAGCGGCGTTGGTGCAGTATTTT. The chain couples TRBV12-3 or TRBV12-4 to TRBJ2-3; D unclear. This CDR3 has 12 residues. Trimming removed 0 bases from V and 11 bases from J, with 9 bases in between.

This clonotype has more than one count but fewer than ten. The chain uses TRBV20-1 and TRBJ1-1, with 7 bases aligning to TRBD1. The length of the CDR3 is 15 residues. CDR1 and CDR2 (germline): DFQATT, SNEGSKA (reference sequence). The V segment lost 0 bases and the J segment 0 bases; nucleotides outside the gene matches: 4. The chain's CDR3 is CSARDRTGLNTEAFF. DNA for the CDR3: TGCAGTGCTAGAGATCGGACAGGCTTGAACACTGAAGCTTTCTTT.